Presented here are 14 T cell receptor beta chains from one specimen sequenced in a study of blood T cell repertoires in COVID-19. Here immunoSEQ multiplex PCR was the method, and the copy in TCRdb shows in-frame clones only, minus some. The data contain approximately 74,000 clones, 85% to 90% of them singletons. The specimen was peripheral blood. Receptors were obtained from a woman aged 55-75 years with acute or convalescent COVID-19.

The genes are TRBV5-1 and TRBJ2-5; 11 positions agree with TRBD2. The trim removed 3 bases at V and 4 bases at J, leaving 5 bases unmatched. CDR1 SGHRS and CDR2 YFSETQ come from the germline V gene. The CDR3 is 15 amino acids. The CDR3 DNA is TGCGCCAGCAGCTCAAAACTAGCGGGGGCAGAGACCCAGTACTTC. It is translated as CASSSKLAGAETQYF.

V gene TRBV5-1 combines with J gene TRBJ2-5, with a tentative D call TRBD1 (5 bases). V shed 2 bases and J shed 1 base, with 12 bases lying between them. The germline V gene encodes CDR1 SGHRS and CDR2 YFSETQ. This CDR3 contains 15 residues. The CDR3 nucleotides are TGCGCCAGCAGCTTCCAAGACAGCATCCAAGAGACCCAGTACTTC. Amino acid sequence: CASSFQDSIQETQYF. Supplemented by reference TRBV5-1 and TRBJ2-5, the full variable domain reads KAGVTQTPRYLIKTRGQQVTLSCSPISGHRSVSWYQQTPGQGLQFLFEYFSETQRNKGNFPGRFSGRQFSNSRSEMNVSTLELGDSALYLCASSFQDSIQETQYFGPGTRLLVL.

This chain joins TRBV6-2 or TRBV6-3 and TRBJ2-5; unclear D gene. The CDR3 extends over 13 amino acids. Germline assignment: CDR1 MNHEY and CDR2 SVGEGT. The V and J ends lost 1 base and 5 bases respectively, with 8 bases between them. CDR3 loop: CASSYLAQETQYF. Written as DNA, the CDR3 is TGTGCCAGCAGTTACTTGGCTCAGGAGACCCAGTACTTC.

V is TRBV2 and J is TRBJ2-3; 11 bases line up with TRBD2. The ends lost 6 bases at V and 1 base at J; junction bases unmatched: 6. The CDR3 is 16 residues long. CDR1 and CDR2 (germline): SNHLY, FYNNEI. CDR3 amino acids: CASRSSGGLGTDTQYF. CDR3 coding DNA: TGTGCCAGCAGGTCTAGCGGGGGGCTGGGCACAGATACGCAGTATTTT.

The chain links TRBV6-5 to TRBJ2-7, with D perhaps matching TRBD2 (5 bases). The CDR3 loop spans 14 amino acids. CDR1 is MNHEY and CDR2 is SVGAGI in the germline V gene. The V end was cut by 0 bases, the J end by 5 bases, with 11 bases between. The CDR3 loop is CASSYSSGSNEQYV. The CDR3 region has the DNA TGTGCCAGCAGTTACTCCTCGGGGTCCAACGAGCAGTACGTC.

The V and J genes are TRBV9 and TRBJ2-3, with D possibly matching TRBD1 (5 bases). V was pared by 0 bases and J by 4 bases, with 6 bases between. The germline gives CDR1 SGDLS, CDR2 YYNGEE. The CDR3 runs 13 residues. The CDR3 region has the DNA TGTGCCAGCAGCGTAGGACAGCCAGATACGCAGTATTTT. Its translation is CASSVGQPDTQYF.

V gene TRBV24-1 combines with J gene TRBJ2-7, with TRBD1 as a possible D gene (5 bases). V shed 9 bases and J shed 0 bases, with 14 bases lying between them. The CDR3 runs 14 residues. In germline, CDR1 is KGHDR, CDR2 SFDVKD. This CDR3 reads CATPLTDSSYEQYV. The CDR3 coding sequence is TGTGCCACCCCTCTGACAGATAGCTCCTACGAGCAGTACGTC.

This clone has just one count. The J gene is TRBJ2-3, the V gene TRBV3-1 (or the pseudogene TRBV3-2); maybe TRBD1 (5 bases). Deletions cut 5 bases from V and 1 base from J, with 7 bases between. This CDR3 is built from 13 residues. Germline assignment: CDR1 LGHDT and CDR2 YNNKEL (reference sequence). The CDR3 coding sequence is TGTGCCAGCAGCTGGGGCCGCACAGATACGCAGTATTTT. Encoded protein: CASSWGRTDTQYF.

The genes are TRBV7-6 and TRBJ1-1, with 7 bases that match TRBD1. The CDR3 is 14 residues long. CDR1 is SGHVS and CDR2 is FNYEAQ in the germline V gene. Unmatched junction bases numbered 2, after V lost 4 bases and J lost 0 bases. The CDR3: CASSSRGVNTEAFF. In nucleotides, the CDR3 is TGTGCCAGCAGCTCCAGGGGGGTGAACACTGAAGCTTTCTTT.

This chain connects TRBV19 to TRBJ1-5; weak D call: TRBD1 (5 bases). V was clipped by 5 bases and J by 11 bases, with 22 bases between them. Germline V gives CDR1 LNHDA, CDR2 SQIVND (reference sequence). The CDR3 runs 15 residues. The CDR3 loop reads CASSSLRTPQAAQHF. The CDR3 DNA follows: TGTGCCAGTAGTTCTCTTCGGACACCACAGGCCGCCCAGCATTTT.

The genes are TRBV4-2 and TRBJ2-1, with 7 bases fitting TRBD1. CDR3 length equals 15 residues. The V and J ends lost 3 bases and 6 bases, in that order; junction bases with no gene match: 8. Germline V gives CDR1 LGHNA, CDR2 YNFKEQ. CDR3 loop: CASSQTGTEFNEQFF. For the CDR3, the DNA is TGTGCCAGCAGCCAGACCGGGACAGAGTTCAATGAGCAGTTCTTC.

The rearrangement joins TRBV5-6 to TRBJ1-1; D is uncertain. CDR1 and CDR2 from the germline V gene are SGHDT and YYEEEE. The CDR3 contains 14 residues. The V and J ends lost 9 bases and 0 bases respectively, with 15 bases between them. This CDR3 is CATAKGRMNTEAFF. CDR3 bases: TGTGCCACCGCGAAAGGGAGGATGAACACTGAAGCTTTCTTT. Full variable domain (rest looked up from reference TRBV5-6 and TRBJ1-1): DAGVTQSPTHLIKTRGQQVTLRCSPKSGHDTVSWYQQALGQGPQFIFQYYEEEERQRGNFPDRFSGHQFPNYSSELNVNALLLGDSALYLCATAKGRMNTEAFFGQGTRLTVV.

The chain combines TRBV19 with TRBJ2-3, with 9 nucleotides matching TRBD2. The length of the CDR3 is 15 residues. J gave up 1 base and V 7 bases, and 6 bases lay outside the gene matches. Per germline, CDR1 LNHDA and CDR2 SQIVND (reference sequence). The CDR3 DNA is TGTGCCAGTACCCCAGCGGGAGGCGGCACAGATACGCAGTATTTT. It translates to CASTPAGGGTDTQYF.

The chain carries TRBV6-1 and TRBJ1-5, with 8 positions matching TRBD1. Trimming cost V 4 bases and J 4 bases; bases outside gene matches: 9. Germline V CDR1 and CDR2: MNHNS, SASEGT. CDR3 size: 16 residues. CDR3: CASSGWDRRSNQPQHF. Written as DNA, the CDR3 is TGTGCCAGCAGTGGTTGGGACAGGAGAAGTAATCAGCCCCAGCATTTT.